The 9 T cell receptor beta chains reported below all come from one sample, sequenced in a study of blood T cell repertoires in COVID-19. TCRdb's copy holds only in-frame clones and misses some; the assay was immunoSEQ multiplex PCR. Of around 420,000 clones detected, approximately 88% appear once; the ten largest clones hold 2% to 2.5%. Sequenced input: PBMCs or T cells enriched from blood (not recorded which). The source is a woman aged 40 to 50 with acute COVID-19.

The V and J genes are TRBV2 and TRBJ2-1; the D gene is possibly TRBD1 (6 bases). The CDR3 has 15 residues. V lost 3 bases to trimming and J lost 6 bases, with 15 bases between them. Germline-derived CDR1 and CDR2 are SNHLY and FYNNEI. CDR3 amino acids: CASSEGASYINEQFF. The CDR3 DNA sequence: TGTGCCAGCAGTGAGGGGGCCAGTTACATCAATGAGCAGTTCTTC.

The chain combines TRBV2 with TRBJ2-5, with TRBD2 matching over 7 bases. The CDR3 sequence is 14 residues long. The germline gives CDR1 SNHLY, CDR2 FYNNEI. With 4 bases clipped from V and 3 bases from J, the junction kept 5 bases outside the gene matches. Here the CDR3 DNA reads TGTGCCAGCAGTGTCGGACTAGGAGAAGAGACCCAGTACTTC. Translated, it gives CASSVGLGEETQYF.

In this sample, this clone turned up once. J is TRBJ1-2 and V is TRBV19; 8 positions agree with TRBD1. The germline gives CDR1 LNHDA, CDR2 SQIVND (reference sequence). J lost 7 bases, V lost 7 bases, and 8 bases had no gene match. CDR3 size: 13 residues. Written as DNA, the CDR3 is TGTGCCAGTAATGCAGGGGGCATGGGTGGCTACACCTTC. It translates to CASNAGGMGGYTF.

The chain joins TRBV18 to TRBJ1-6; D unresolved. V was shortened by 3 bases and J by 11 bases, with 17 bases between the two germline ends. The germline gives CDR1 KGHSH, CDR2 LQKENI. This CDR3 spans 15 amino acids. This CDR3 is CASSPNSYSGTPLHF. The CDR3 DNA is TGTGCCAGCTCACCCAACAGTTATTCGGGGACACCCCTCCACTTT.

The chain uses TRBV2 and TRBJ1-5; no clear D. The CDR3 consists of 14 residues. Germline loops: CDR1 SNHLY, CDR2 FYNNEI. The ends were cut back, 0 bases at V and 10 bases at J, with 13 bases in the middle. The CDR3 protein is CASSEARRNSPQHF. As DNA, the CDR3 is TGTGCCAGCAGTGAAGCACGGCGGAATTCCCCCCAGCATTTT.

The chain is built from TRBV9 and TRBJ2-1, with 8 bases matching TRBD1. CDR3 length: 16 amino acids. Germline CDR1 reads SGDLS; CDR2 reads YYNGEE. V lost 4 bases, J lost 6 bases, and 12 bases stayed unmatched. As DNA, the CDR3 is TGTGCCAGCAGCCCCTACGGACAGGGCTACCTCAATGAGCAGTTCTTC. This encodes CASSPYGQGYLNEQFF.

The chain employs TRBV6-5 and TRBJ1-1, with 9 bases that match TRBD1. The ends lost 6 bases at V and 3 bases at J; junction bases unmatched: 8. The CDR3 consists of 15 residues. The germline CDR1 and CDR2 sequences are MNHEY and SVGAGI. CDR3: CASRNRQGGYTEAFF. The CDR3 DNA reads as TGTGCCAGCAGAAACCGACAGGGGGGGTACACTGAAGCTTTCTTT.

The CDR3 loop reads CASKLSSTEAFF. CDR3 nucleotides: TGTGCCAGTAAGCTATCGAGCACTGAAGCTTTCTTT. The chain has TRBV19 and TRBJ1-1; D ambiguous. The germline V gene has CDR1 LNHDA and CDR2 SQIVND (reference sequence). V gave up 7 bases and J gave up 4 bases, with 10 bases separating them. The CDR3 covers 12 residues.

The CDR3 coding sequence is TGTGCCAGCAGCTTAGGGTATGGCGGGGAGGAGACCCAGTACTTC. This codes for CASSLGYGGEETQYF. J is TRBJ2-5 and V is TRBV7-9; tentatively, D is TRBD2 (6 bases). Trimming took off 1 base at V and 5 bases at J, with 14 bases between the two ends. This CDR3 spans 15 amino acids. Looked up from germline, CDR1 is SEHNR and CDR2 is FQNEAQ (reference sequence).